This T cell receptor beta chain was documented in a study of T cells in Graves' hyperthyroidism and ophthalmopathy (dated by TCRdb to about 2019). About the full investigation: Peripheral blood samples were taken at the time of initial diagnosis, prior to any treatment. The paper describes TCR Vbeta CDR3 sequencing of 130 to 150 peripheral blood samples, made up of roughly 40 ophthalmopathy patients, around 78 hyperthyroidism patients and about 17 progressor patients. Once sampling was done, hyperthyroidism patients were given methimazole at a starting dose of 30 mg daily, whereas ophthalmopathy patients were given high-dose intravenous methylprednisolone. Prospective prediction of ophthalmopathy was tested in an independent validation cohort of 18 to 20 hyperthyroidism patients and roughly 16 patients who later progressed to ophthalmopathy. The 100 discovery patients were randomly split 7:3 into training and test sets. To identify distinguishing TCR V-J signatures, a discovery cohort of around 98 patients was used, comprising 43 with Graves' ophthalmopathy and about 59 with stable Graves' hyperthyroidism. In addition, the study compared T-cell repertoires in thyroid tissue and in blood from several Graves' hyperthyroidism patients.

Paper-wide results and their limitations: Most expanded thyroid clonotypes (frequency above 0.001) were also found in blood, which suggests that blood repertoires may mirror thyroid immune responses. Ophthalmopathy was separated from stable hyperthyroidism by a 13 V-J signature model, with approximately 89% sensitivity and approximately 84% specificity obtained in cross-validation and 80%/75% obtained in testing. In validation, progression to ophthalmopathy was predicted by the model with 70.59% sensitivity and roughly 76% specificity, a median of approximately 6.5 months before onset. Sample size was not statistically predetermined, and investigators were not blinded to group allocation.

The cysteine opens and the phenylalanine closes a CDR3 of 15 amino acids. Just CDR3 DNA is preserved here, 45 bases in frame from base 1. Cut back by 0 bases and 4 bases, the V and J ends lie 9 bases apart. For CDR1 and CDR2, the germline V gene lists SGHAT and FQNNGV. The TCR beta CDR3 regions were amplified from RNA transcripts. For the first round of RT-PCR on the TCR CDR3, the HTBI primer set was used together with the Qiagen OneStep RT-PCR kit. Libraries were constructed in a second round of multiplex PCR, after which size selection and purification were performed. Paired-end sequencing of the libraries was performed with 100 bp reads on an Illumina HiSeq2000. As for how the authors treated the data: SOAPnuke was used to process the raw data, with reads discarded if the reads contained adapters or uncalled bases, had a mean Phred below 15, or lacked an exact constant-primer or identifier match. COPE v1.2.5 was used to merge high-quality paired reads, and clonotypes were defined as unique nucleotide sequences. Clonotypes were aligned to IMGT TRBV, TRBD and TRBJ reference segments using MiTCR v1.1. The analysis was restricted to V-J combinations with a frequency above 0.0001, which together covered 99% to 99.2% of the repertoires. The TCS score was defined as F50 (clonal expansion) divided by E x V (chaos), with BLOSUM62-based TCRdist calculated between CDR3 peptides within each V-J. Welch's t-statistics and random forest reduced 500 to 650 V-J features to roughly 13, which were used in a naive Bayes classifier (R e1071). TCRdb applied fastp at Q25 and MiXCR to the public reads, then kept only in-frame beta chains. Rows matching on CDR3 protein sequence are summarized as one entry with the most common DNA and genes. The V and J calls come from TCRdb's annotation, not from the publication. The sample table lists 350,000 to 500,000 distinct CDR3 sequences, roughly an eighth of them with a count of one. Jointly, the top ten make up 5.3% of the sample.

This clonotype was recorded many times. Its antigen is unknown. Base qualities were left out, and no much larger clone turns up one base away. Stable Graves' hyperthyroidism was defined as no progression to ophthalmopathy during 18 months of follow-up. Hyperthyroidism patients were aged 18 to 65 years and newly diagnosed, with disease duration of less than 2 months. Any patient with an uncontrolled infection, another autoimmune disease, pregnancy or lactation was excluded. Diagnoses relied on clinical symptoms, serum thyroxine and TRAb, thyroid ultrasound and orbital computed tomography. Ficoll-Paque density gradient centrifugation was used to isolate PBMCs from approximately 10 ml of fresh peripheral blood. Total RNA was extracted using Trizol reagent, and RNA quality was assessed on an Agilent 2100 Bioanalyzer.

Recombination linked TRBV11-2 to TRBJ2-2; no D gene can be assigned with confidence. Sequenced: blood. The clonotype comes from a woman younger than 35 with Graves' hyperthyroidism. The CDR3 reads CASSLEGWGTGELFF. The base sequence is TGTGCCAGCAGCTTAGAGGGGTGGGGCACCGGGGAGCTGTTTTTT.